Listed below are T cell receptor beta chains from one sample, sequenced in a study of T cell repertoires and HLA-DP antigens. The antigens of these receptors remain unknown. The table came from immunoSEQ multiplex PCR; TCRdb's copy has only in-frame clones and leaves some out. The profile shows about 73,000 clones, around three quarters of them singletons. Sequenced input: CD4+ T cells from PBMCs. All receptors derive from a man between 60 and 75 years old in good health and CMV-seronegative. The CDR3 runs from the conserved cysteine through the conserved F or W. The D gene is left open where the match is weak. Size is stated for part of the rows, as once, few or many counts, or as a class when the clone is expanded.

J	size	D	V	CDR3	DNA
TRBJ1-6	NA	NA	TRBV28	CASSLFRNSPLHF	TGTGCCAGCAGTTTATTTCGGAATTCACCCCTCCACTTT
TRBJ1-3	NA	NA	TRBV30	CAWSLAVISGNTIYF	TGTGCCTGGAGTCTCGCAGTGATCTCTGGAAACACCATATATTTT
TRBJ2-3	NA	NA	TRBV6-5	CASSYSPDTQYF	TGTGCCAGCAGTTACTCACCAGATACGCAGTATTTT
TRBJ1-2	NA	TRBD1	TRBV5-6	CASSSLRTGLGNYGYTF	TGTGCCAGCAGTTCCCTAAGGACAGGGCTGGGTAACTATGGCTACACCTTC
TRBJ2-1	NA	TRBD2	TRBV11-2	CASSLSSGRAGNEQFF	TGTGCCAGCAGCCTATCGAGCGGGAGGGCCGGCAATGAGCAGTTCTTC
TRBJ2-1	few	TRBD1	TRBV11-3	CASSLVGGQKYNEQFF	TGTGCCAGCAGCTTAGTTGGGGGACAGAAATACAATGAGCAGTTCTTC
TRBJ2-2	NA	NA	TRBV5-1	CASSLGPNTGELFF	TGCGCCAGCAGCTTGGGTCCCAACACCGGGGAGCTGTTTTTT
TRBJ1-1	NA	TRBD1	TRBV5-1	CASSSWTGMNTEAFF	TGCGCCAGCAGCTCTTGGACAGGGATGAACACTGAAGCTTTCTTT
TRBJ2-7	NA	NA	TRBV28	CASSSHGASAYEQYF	TGTGCCAGCAGTTCCCATGGGGCCAGTGCCTACGAGCAGTACTTC
TRBJ2-7	few	TRBD1	TRBV19	CASSETGTGVYEQYF	TGTGCCAGTAGTGAAACCGGGACAGGGGTCTACGAGCAGTACTTC
TRBJ1-2	NA	NA	TRBV7-2	CASSLSGDHYGYTF	TGTGCCAGCAGCTTGTCAGGGGATCACTATGGCTACACCTTC
TRBJ2-7	NA	TRBD2	TRBV7-9	CASSEWGGLLGPYEQYF	TGTGCCAGCAGCGAGTGGGGGGGACTTCTGGGGCCCTACGAGCAGTACTTC
TRBJ2-3	few	NA	TRBV7-2	CASSSDRPDTQYF	TGTGCCAGCAGCTCCGATAGGCCGGATACGCAGTATTTT
TRBJ2-6	NA	TRBD1	TRBV28	CASSGRQGPSSGANVLTF	TGTGCCAGCAGTGGCCGACAGGGGCCCAGCTCTGGGGCCAACGTCCTGACTTTC
TRBJ2-7	NA	TRBD1	TRBV27	CASSSLTGNEQYF	TGTGCCAGCAGTTCTCTGACAGGGAACGAGCAGTACTTC
TRBJ1-3	NA	NA	TRBV30	CAWSPLRQFSSGNTIYF	TGTGCCTGGAGTCCGCTCCGACAGTTTAGCTCTGGAAACACCATATATTTT
TRBJ2-1	once	NA	TRBV5-6	CASSPGWERDYNEQFF	TGTGCCAGCAGTCCTGGATGGGAGAGGGATTACAATGAGCAGTTCTTC
TRBJ1-3	NA	NA	TRBV30	CAWRNDVQSGNTIYF	TGTGCCTGGAGGAACGACGTACAATCTGGAAACACCATATATTTT
TRBJ2-7	medium-sized	NA	TRBV6-6	CASHGVGYEQYF	TGTGCCAGCCATGGGGTTGGCTACGAGCAGTACTTC
TRBJ2-1	NA	NA	TRBV2	CASSELRLAAYDNEQFF	TGTGCCAGCAGTGAACTCCGGCTAGCCGCCTACGACAATGAGCAGTTCTTC
TRBJ1-2	few	NA	TRBV5-6	CASSLAYGYTF	TGTGCCAGCAGCTTGGCGTATGGCTACACCTTC
TRBJ1-3	few	NA	TRBV7-2	CASSPGFGSGNTIYF	TGTGCCAGCAGCCCCGGGTTTGGGTCTGGAAACACCATATATTTT
TRBJ1-1	NA	TRBD1	TRBV5-1	CASSTRTGVSTEAFF	TGCGCCAGCAGCACTAGGACAGGGGTGAGCACTGAAGCTTTCTTT
TRBJ1-6	NA	NA	TRBV4-1	CASSQTGTNNSPLHF	TGCGCCAGCAGCCAGACAGGAACGAATAATTCACCCCTCCACTTT
TRBJ2-7	NA	TRBD1	TRBV2	CASLDRGWEAEQYF	TGTGCCAGCTTGGACAGGGGCTGGGAGGCCGAGCAGTACTTC